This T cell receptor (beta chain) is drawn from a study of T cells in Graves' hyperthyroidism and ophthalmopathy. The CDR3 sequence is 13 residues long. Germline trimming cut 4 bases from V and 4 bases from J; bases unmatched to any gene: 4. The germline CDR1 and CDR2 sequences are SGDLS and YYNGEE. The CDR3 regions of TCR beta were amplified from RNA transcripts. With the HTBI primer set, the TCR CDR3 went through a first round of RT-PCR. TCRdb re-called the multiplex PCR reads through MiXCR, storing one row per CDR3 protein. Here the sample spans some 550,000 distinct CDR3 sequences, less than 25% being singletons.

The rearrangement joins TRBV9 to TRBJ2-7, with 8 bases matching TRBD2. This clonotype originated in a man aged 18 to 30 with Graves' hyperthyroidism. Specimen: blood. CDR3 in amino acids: CASSNSGVYEQYF. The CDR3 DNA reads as TGTGCCAGCAGCAATAGCGGGGTTTACGAGCAGTACTTC.